Detailed here is one T cell receptor delta chain. This clone was seen a handful of times. What antigen it recognizes has not been identified. One base away there is no much larger clone; base qualities are not given. Taken from cysteine to phenylalanine, the CDR3 has 17 residues. The kept DNA is CDR3 alone, 51 bases in frame from the first base. V is pruned by 3 bases and J by 1 base, leaving 8 bases of the junction without a gene match. The germline V gene supplies CDR1 TSWWSYY and CDR2 QGS. The sample comes from a study of Vδ1+ human thymocytes (dated by TCRdb to the late 2010s). For the wider study: The study characterised mRNA-level TRG and TRD CDR3 repertoires of highly purified Vdelta1+ thymocytes from young children as a data resource. The multiplex-based CDR3 amplicon strategy had previously been validated against 5'RACE-based CDR3 amplicon generation methods.

Thymic samples were depleted of alphabeta T cells, then CD3+ TCRVdelta1+ TCRVdelta2- thymocytes were FACS-sorted. The purity of the sorted Vdelta1+ thymocytes was between roughly 96% and 99.6%. The thymic specimens were obtained from 7 to 9 paediatric patients who were undergoing corrective cardiac surgery and ranged in age from about 5 days to 15 months. After the thymic tissue was dispersed, mononuclear cells were isolated using a Histopaque-1077 density gradient. For staining, the antibodies used were anti-TCRVdelta1 clone TS8.2, anti-TCRVdelta2 clone B6, anti-CD3 clone HIT3a and anti-TCRalphabeta clone IP26. The paper's findings and limits, for the study overall: Many TRG clonotypes were shared between donors (up to 6.9x10^3), whereas TRD repertoires were essentially private (max about 120 shared). Because unexpected Vdelta2 sequences could lead to misinterpretation of bulk repertoire data, the authors recommended using highly purified populations and validating at the single-cell level. Although sort purity was high, about 20% of thymic TRD sequences were Vdelta2 (with a few Vdelta3), in contrast to the peripheral blood Vdelta1+ controls. No clustering by age or sex was observed, so analyses did not stratify donors by these variables. Thymic TRG and TRD repertoires appeared highly polyclonal with Gaussian CDR3 length distributions, unlike oligoclonal peripheral blood repertoires.

RNA extraction was performed with the RNeasy mini kit, and reverse transcription was done with Superscript III. CDR3 amplicons were produced by multiplex PCR using pooled V-gene forward primers and a constant-region reverse primer with Illumina adaptor overhangs. After gel purification, the amplicons were indexed with Nextera index primers over roughly 8 extra PCR cycles and then purified using AMPure XP beads. Libraries were sequenced on an Illumina MiSeq with paired-end 250 bp reads, dual indexing and about 20% PhiX spike-in. In the source study's methods: Read quality was checked with FastQC, and TRG read pairs were merged using ea-utils fastq-join. Sequences were annotated with IMGT/HighV-QUEST, keeping only productive sequences with unambiguous V-gene assignment; clonotypes were defined by identical CDR3 sequence. Downstream analysis used VDJtools 1.1.1, tcR 2.2.3, Treemap and vegan Shannon diversity in R 3.4.4. TCRdb called clones afresh from the public reads with CATT; identical DNA rows were later merged. These V and J calls derive from TCRdb rather than the authors' analysis. The sample table lists 80,000 or so delta-chain clones, about 35% of them with a count of one. The ten largest make up about 0.24% of the sample.

Sequencing was carried out using Vdelta1+ gamma-delta thymocytes from the thymus. Taken with the paper, the label for cell subset or site translates to: FACS-sorted CD3+ TCRalphabeta- TCRVdelta1+ TCRVdelta2- thymocytes. This chain joins TRDV1 to TRDJ1; 10 central bases correspond to TRDD3. The sequence derives from a boy younger than two who had congenital heart surgery. The DNA sequence follows: TGTGCTCTTGGGGACCTATCTGGGGGATATATCACCGATAAACTCATCTTT. It translates as CALGDLSGGYITDKLIF.